These 2 T cell receptor beta chains share one sample of origin, sequenced in a study of T cell clones after liver transplantation. Sequencing used immunoSEQ multiplex PCR; TCRdb keeps in-frame clones, though not all of them. The repertoire includes about 99,000 clones, 82% of them detected once, and roughly 0.9% sits in the top ten. The sequencing used CD4+ T cells from blood, collected before liver transplant. All receptors come from a human donor who received a liver transplant.

The chain carries TRBV14 and TRBJ1-3; D is uncertain. Germline CDR1 SGHDN, CDR2 FVKESK. This CDR3 contains 15 residues. The V end was cut by 5 bases, the J end by 1 base, with 12 bases between. DNA for the CDR3: TGTGCCAGCAGCTATCTAGGGATTTCTGGAAACACCATATATTTT. Amino acid sequence: CASSYLGISGNTIYF.

The chain combines TRBV7-8 with TRBJ2-2, with 8 bases identical to TRBD1. This CDR3 spans 17 amino acids. The ends lost 6 bases at V and 0 bases at J; junction bases unmatched: 9. Germline CDR1 reads SGHVS; CDR2 reads FQNEAQ. The CDR3 bases are TGTGCCAGCAGACTTCCCGGGACAGGCTCGAACACCGGGGAGCTGTTTTTT. Its translation is CASRLPGTGSNTGELFF.